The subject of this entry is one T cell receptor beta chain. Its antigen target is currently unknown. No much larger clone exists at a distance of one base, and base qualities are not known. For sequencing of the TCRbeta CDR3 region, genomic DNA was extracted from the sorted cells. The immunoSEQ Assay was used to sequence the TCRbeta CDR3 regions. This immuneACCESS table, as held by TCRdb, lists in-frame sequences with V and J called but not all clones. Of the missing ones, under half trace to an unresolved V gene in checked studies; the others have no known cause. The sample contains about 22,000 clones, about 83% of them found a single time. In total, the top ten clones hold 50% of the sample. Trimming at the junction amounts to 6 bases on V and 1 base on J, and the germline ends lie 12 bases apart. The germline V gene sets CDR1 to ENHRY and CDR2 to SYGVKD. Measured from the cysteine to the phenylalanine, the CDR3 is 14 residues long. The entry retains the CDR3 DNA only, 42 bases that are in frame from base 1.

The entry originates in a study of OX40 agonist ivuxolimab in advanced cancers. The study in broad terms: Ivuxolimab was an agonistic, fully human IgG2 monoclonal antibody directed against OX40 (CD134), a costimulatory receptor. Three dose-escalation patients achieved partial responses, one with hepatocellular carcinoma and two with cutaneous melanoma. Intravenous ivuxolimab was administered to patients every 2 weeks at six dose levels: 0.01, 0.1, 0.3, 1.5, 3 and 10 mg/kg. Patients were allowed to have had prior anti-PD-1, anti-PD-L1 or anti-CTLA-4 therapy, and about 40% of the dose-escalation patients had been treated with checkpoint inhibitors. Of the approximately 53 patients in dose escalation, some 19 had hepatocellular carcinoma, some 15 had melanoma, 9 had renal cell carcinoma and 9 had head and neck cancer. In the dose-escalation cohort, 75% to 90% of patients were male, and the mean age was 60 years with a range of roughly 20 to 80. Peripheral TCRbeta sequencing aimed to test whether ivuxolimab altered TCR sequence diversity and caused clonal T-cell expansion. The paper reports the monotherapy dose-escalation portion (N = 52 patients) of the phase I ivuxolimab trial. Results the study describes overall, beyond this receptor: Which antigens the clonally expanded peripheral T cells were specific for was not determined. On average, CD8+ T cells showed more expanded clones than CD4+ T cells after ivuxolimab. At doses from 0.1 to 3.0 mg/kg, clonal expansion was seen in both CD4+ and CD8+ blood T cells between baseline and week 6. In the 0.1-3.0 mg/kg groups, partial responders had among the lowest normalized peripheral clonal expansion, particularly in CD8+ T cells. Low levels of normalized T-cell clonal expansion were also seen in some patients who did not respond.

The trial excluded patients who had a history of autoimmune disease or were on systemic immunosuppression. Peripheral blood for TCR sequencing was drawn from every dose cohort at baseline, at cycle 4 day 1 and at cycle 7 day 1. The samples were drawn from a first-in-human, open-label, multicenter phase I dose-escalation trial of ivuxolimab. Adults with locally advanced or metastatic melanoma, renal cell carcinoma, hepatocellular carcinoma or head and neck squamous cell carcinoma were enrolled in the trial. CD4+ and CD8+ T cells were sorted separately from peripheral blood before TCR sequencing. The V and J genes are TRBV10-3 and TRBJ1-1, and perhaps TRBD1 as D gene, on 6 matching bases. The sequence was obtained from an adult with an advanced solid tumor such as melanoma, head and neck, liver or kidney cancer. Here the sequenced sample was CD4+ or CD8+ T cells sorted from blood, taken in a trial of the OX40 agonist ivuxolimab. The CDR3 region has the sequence CAIRSGQTNTEAFF. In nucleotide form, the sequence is TGTGCCATCAGGTCCGGACAGACGAACACTGAAGCTTTCTTT.